This entry is about one T cell receptor beta chain. Antigen: not known. Produced via immunoSEQ multiplex PCR; TCRdb's table is partial and in-frame only. Of about 75,000 clones listed, about 91% are singletons. The data were obtained in a study of T cell responses to AZD1222 COVID-19 vaccine. This CDR3 has 17 residues. Germline V CDR1 and CDR2: MNHEY, SMNVEV (reference sequence). V was clipped by 6 bases and J by 7 bases, with 22 bases between them. General study results and limits: Females outnumbered males among donors, who were mostly white British; clonal diversity was possibly underestimated.

The chain carries TRBV27 and TRBJ1-6; maybe TRBD1 (6 bases). The TCR originated in an adult who received the MenACWY meningococcal vaccine as a control. This sample comprised peripheral blood, obtained 28 days after the second dose of the MenACWY control vaccine. CDR3 loop: CASSPIPDQGGNSPLHF. CDR3 nucleotides: TGTGCCAGCAGCCCGATACCTGACCAAGGGGGGAATTCACCCCTCCACTTT.